This T cell receptor beta chain is drawn from a study of T cell changes during pregnancy in multiple sclerosis. Sequencing used immunoSEQ multiplex PCR; TCRdb keeps in-frame clones, though not all of them. The table lists approximately 130,000 clones, about 93% of them singletons. V lost 6 bases, J lost 6 bases, and 11 bases lay in between. The length of the CDR3 is 12 residues. The germline CDR1 and CDR2 sequences are SQVTM and ANQGSEA. The rearrangement uses TRBV29-1 and TRBJ2-2, with D possibly TRBD2 on 6 matching bases. The sequencing here drew on peripheral blood, taken before pregnancy. The TCR sequence derives from a female donor with multiple sclerosis, enrolled in a pregnancy study. CDR3 amino acids: CSVRERAGELFF. In DNA form, the CDR3 reads TGCAGCGTACGGGAGAGGGCCGGGGAGCTGTTTTTT.